This TCR beta chain was identified during a study of cytomegalovirus exposure and HLA in healthy donors. The study's findings and limits: 164 TCR beta chains were listed as cytomegalovirus-associated.

Concerning this clone itself: Its antigen is not known.

Assay used: immunoSEQ multiplex PCR; TCRdb lists only in-frame clones, some missing. Among 59,000 or so clones listed, roughly 89% were seen once. Sequenced: PBMCs. The TCR comes from a woman aged 18-30 years in good health and CMV-seronegative.

This CDR3 reads CASSLLGGRGEKLFF. DNA of the CDR3: TGTGCCAGCAGCTTATTAGGGGGACGTGGTGAAAAACTGTTTTTT. The chain combines TRBV7-6 with TRBJ1-4; TRBD1 is a possible D gene (6 bases). Germline assignment: CDR1 SGHVS and CDR2 FNYEAQ. Trimming left V 2 bases short and J 7 bases short, with 14 bases between. The CDR3 consists of 15 residues.